Each of the 30 T cell receptor beta chains below was sequenced from the same sample in a study of CD8 T cells in ankylosing spondylitis (TCRdb year 2017). Libraries were constructed by 5' RACE. This sample was sequenced with an Illumina HiSeq 2500. TCRdb reprocessed the public reads (quality trimming at Q25 with fastp, clone calling with MiXCR) and kept in-frame beta chains. Every CDR3 protein is listed once, alongside the most common genes and DNA of its rows. The sample profile shows 180,000 or so distinct CDR3 sequences; 11% of them were found once. The ten largest clones represent roughly 28% of the sample. Input material: blood, either unsorted or a sorted T cell fraction (not recorded which). These receptors came from a male donor with ankylosing spondylitis or in good health (not recorded which).

The chain has TRBV29-1 and TRBJ2-7, with 7 bases that match TRBD1. This CDR3 has 12 residues. Trimming removed 2 bases from V and 5 bases from J; junction bases left unmatched: 3. CDR1 is SQVTM, CDR2 ANQGSEA, per germline. The CDR3 loop is CSVEKQGNEQYF. The CDR3 region has the DNA TGCAGCGTTGAAAAACAGGGGAACGAGCAGTACTTC.

The chain combines TRBV20-1 with TRBJ2-7; D gene uncertain. The V gene lost 7 bases and the J gene lost 6 bases, with 16 bases spanning the gap. The CDR3 has 12 amino acids. CDR1 is DFQATT and CDR2 is SNEGSKA in the germline V gene (reference sequence). The CDR3 region is CSDGILPIEQYF. CDR3 nucleotide sequence: TGCAGTGATGGAATCCTCCCCATCGAGCAGTACTTC.

This clonotype was seen a few times. The V gene is TRBV7-2, the J gene TRBJ2-1; no firm D call. The V end lost 1 base, the J end lost 0 bases, and 7 bases lay between the germline ends. CDR1 is SGHTA, CDR2 FQGNSA, per germline. The CDR3 is 15 amino acids. The CDR3 DNA is TGTGCCAGCAGCTTAGAGCTGAGCTCCTACAATGAGCAGTTCTTC. Protein: CASSLELSSYNEQFF. The entire variable domain, with the rest obtained from reference TRBV7-2 and TRBJ2-1, is as follows: GAGVSQSPSNKVTEKGKDVELRCDPISGHTALYWYRQSLGQGLEFLIYFQGNSAPDKSGLPSDRFSAERTGGSVSTLTIQRTQQEDSAVYLCASSLELSSYNEQFFGPGTRLTVL.

The chain combines TRBV12-3 or TRBV12-4 with TRBJ2-7; perhaps TRBD2 as D (5 bases). There are 14 residues in the CDR3. The ends were cut back, 6 bases at V and 0 bases at J, with 12 bases in the middle. CDR3 DNA sequence: TGTGCCAGCAGCAACCCTACTAGCTCCTACGAGCAGTACTTC. Its protein product is CASSNPTSSYEQYF.

This clonotype was seen ten or more times. J is TRBJ1-2 and V is TRBV28; a possible D gene is TRBD1 (5 bases). The germline gives CDR1 MDHEN, CDR2 SYDVKM. This CDR3 comprises 15 residues. V was trimmed by 6 bases and J by 1 base, leaving 15 bases between them. CDR3 sequence (DNA): TGTGCCAGCAGCGAATCGGGACGGAGTAACTATGGCTACACCTTC. Translating it yields CASSESGRSNYGYTF.

Only a few counts were recorded for this clonotype. The chain is built from TRBV7-2 and TRBJ2-1, with D hard to call. Trimming removed 3 bases from V and 5 bases from J, with 8 bases in between. CDR3 length: 13 amino acids. Germline V CDR1 and CDR2: SGHTA, FQGNSA. As DNA, the CDR3 is TGTGCCAGCAGCTTCCGACTGAACAATGAGCAGTTCTTC. This codes for CASSFRLNNEQFF. The complete variable domain, with remaining parts taken from reference TRBV7-2 and TRBJ2-1, reads GAGVSQSPSNKVTEKGKDVELRCDPISGHTALYWYRQSLGQGLEFLIYFQGNSAPDKSGLPSDRFSAERTGGSVSTLTIQRTQQEDSAVYLCASSFRLNNEQFFGPGTRLTVL.

In this sample, this clonotype turned up a few times. This sequence joins TRBV7-8 and TRBJ2-1; D not resolved. Germline-derived CDR1 and CDR2 are SGHVS and FQNEAQ. The CDR3 runs 14 residues. V was pared by 5 bases and J by 4 bases, with 12 bases between. The CDR3 region is CASSPSNTYNEQFF. The CDR3, as DNA: TGTGCCAGCAGCCCAAGTAACACTTACAATGAGCAGTTCTTC. Together with reference TRBV7-8 and TRBJ2-1, the CDR3 gives the full variable domain: GAGVSQSPRYKVAKRGQDVALRCDPISGHVSLFWYQQALGQGPEFLTYFQNEAQLDKSGLPSDRFFAERPEGSVSTLKIQRTQQEDSAVYLCASSPSNTYNEQFFGPGTRLTVL.

This clonotype was detected a few times. V is TRBV10-2 and J is TRBJ2-7, with D possibly being TRBD1 or TRBD2 (5 bases each). Germline CDR1 and CDR2: WSHSY and SAAADI. Trimming shortened V by 2 bases and J by 2 bases, and 13 bases separated the two germline ends. The CDR3 length is 15 residues. This chain's CDR3 is CASSEMGVTTYEQYF. DNA of the CDR3: TGCGCCAGCAGTGAGATGGGGGTAACGACCTACGAGCAGTACTTC.

This clonotype was seen repeatedly, ten times or more. This rearrangement joins TRBV29-1 to TRBJ2-2; possible D gene TRBD2, 5 bases. The CDR3 runs to 14 residues. V shed 6 bases and J shed 4 bases, with 15 bases lying between them. CDR1 and CDR2 (germline): SQVTM, ANQGSEA. The CDR3 protein is CSVGRARGTGELFF. The DNA for the CDR3 is TGCAGCGTAGGACGGGCCCGGGGCACCGGGGAGCTGTTTTTT.

This clonotype came up many times. The V and J genes are TRBV5-1 and TRBJ2-2; D is unresolved. CDR1 and CDR2 from the germline V gene are SGHRS and YFSETQ. The CDR3 runs 16 residues. Trimming pared 4 bases from V and 0 bases from J, leaving 13 bases between. CDR3 residues: CASSPSLFPNTGELFF. The CDR3 nucleotides read TGCGCCAGCAGCCCGTCCTTGTTTCCGAACACCGGGGAGCTGTTTTTT. Using reference TRBV5-1 and TRBJ2-2 for the parts outside the CDR3, the full variable domain is KAGVTQTPRYLIKTRGQQVTLSCSPISGHRSVSWYQQTPGQGLQFLFEYFSETQRNKGNFPGRFSGRQFSNSRSEMNVSTLELGDSALYLCASSPSLFPNTGELFFGEGSRLTVL.

This clonotype was observed at least ten times. The genes are TRBV7-8 and TRBJ2-7; 13 bases align to TRBD2. The CDR3 consists of 15 residues. J gave up 6 bases and V 3 bases, and 5 bases lay outside the gene matches. CDR1 is SGHVS and CDR2 is FQNEAQ in the germline V gene. CDR3 in amino acids: CASSFGTSGIGEQYF. The CDR3 DNA reads as TGTGCCAGCAGCTTCGGGACTAGCGGGATAGGCGAGCAGTACTTC.

This clonotype came up many times. The chain combines TRBV4-3 with TRBJ1-5, with D possibly TRBD1 on 5 matching bases. The V gene's germline CDR1 is LGHNA and CDR2 YSLEER. This CDR3 is 14 amino acids long. V was cut by 0 bases and J by 9 bases, with 12 bases left in between. The CDR3 loop reads CASSQDQGGTPQHF. CDR3 DNA sequence: TGCGCCAGCAGCCAAGATCAGGGAGGGACGCCCCAGCATTTT.

This clonotype was observed many times. V is TRBV6-5 and J is TRBJ2-7; D remains ambiguous. Trimming left V 0 bases short and J 2 bases short, with 5 bases between. The CDR3 has 13 residues. Looked up from germline, CDR1 is MNHEY and CDR2 is SVGAGI. The DNA of the CDR3 is TGTGCCAGCAGTTACTCGAGTGCCTACGAGCAGTACTTC. As protein: CASSYSSAYEQYF.

On this clonotype itself: A read error may explain this, as a much larger clone is one base away. V and J are TRBV24-1 and TRBJ1-5; no definite D call. The CDR3 runs 14 residues. Germline CDR1 reads KGHDR; CDR2 reads SFDVKD. CDR3: CAASEPGEYQPQHF. CDR3 nucleotides: TGTGCCGCCAGTGAGCCCGGGGAGTATCAGCCCCAGCATTTT.

This clonotype was counted ten times or more. The rearrangement joins TRBV21-1 to TRBJ2-3. TRBV21-1 is shown as a pseudogene. The CDR3 spans 15 residues. The CDR3 region has the DNA TGTGCCAGCAGCGTGCCCTGTCATAGCACAGATACGCAGTATTTT. Protein: CASSVPCHSTDTQYF.

This chain uses TRBV5-1 with TRBJ2-1, with D possibly TRBD2 on 5 matching bases. The V end lost 4 bases, the J end lost 7 bases, and 18 bases lay between the germline ends. Germline V CDR1 and CDR2: SGHRS, YFSETQ. This CDR3 is built from 15 residues. CDR3 DNA: TGCGCCAGCAGCCCTGAGGGTGGCGTGGGGAATGAGCAGTTCTTC. Encoded protein: CASSPEGGVGNEQFF.

This clonotype came up many times. The chain joins TRBV5-4 to TRBJ1-2; D remains unclear. Trimming pared 0 bases from V and 9 bases from J, leaving 6 bases between. This CDR3 has 11 amino acids. The germline V gene has CDR1 SGHNT and CDR2 YYREEE (reference sequence). CDR3 DNA sequence: TGTGCCAGCAGCTTGGGCCCGAGCTACACCTTC. Translation: CASSLGPSYTF.

The chain links TRBV5-6 to TRBJ2-1, with TRBD1 identical over 8 bases. The CDR3 contains 15 residues. Trimming cost V 3 bases and J 3 bases; bases outside gene matches: 5. In germline, CDR1 is SGHDT, CDR2 YYEEEE. CDR3 in amino acids: CASSSRTGIYNEQFF. CDR3 DNA sequence: TGTGCCAGCAGCTCGAGGACAGGGATCTACAATGAGCAGTTCTTC.

In this sample, this clonotype turned up a few times. The chain combines TRBV20-1 with TRBJ1-2, with D uncertain. From germline, CDR1 is DFQATT and CDR2 SNEGSKA (reference sequence). Trimming removed 1 base from V and 2 bases from J, with 11 bases in between. CDR3 length equals 14 residues. CDR3: CSARVGNRNYGYTF. In DNA form, the CDR3 reads TGCAGTGCTAGAGTGGGCAATCGAAACTATGGCTACACCTTC.

This clonotype was picked up a small number of times. V gene TRBV7-8 combines with J gene TRBJ2-5; 8 nucleotides match TRBD1. Germline trimming cut 0 bases from V and 5 bases from J; bases unmatched to any gene: 14. There are 18 residues in the CDR3. Germline V lookup: CDR1 SGHVS, CDR2 FQNEAQ. DNA of the CDR3: TGTGCCAGCAGCTTAGCCCTTGGGCTACAGGGGGGATCGGAGACCCAGTACTTC. This codes for CASSLALGLQGGSETQYF.

At least ten counts were recorded for this clonotype. The chain is built from TRBV29-1 and TRBJ1-2, with 10 bases fitting TRBD1. In germline, CDR1 is SQVTM, CDR2 ANQGSEA. The CDR3 covers 13 residues. The junction had 4 bases not matched to a gene; V was cut back by 5 bases and J by 4 bases. The CDR3 protein is CSVRTGGIYGYTF. The CDR3 DNA follows: TGCAGCGTTCGGACAGGGGGTATCTATGGCTACACCTTC.

The chain joins TRBV7-2 to TRBJ2-1; 12 nucleotides line up with TRBD2. This CDR3 is 16 amino acids long. The junction had 4 bases not matched to a gene; V was cut back by 5 bases and J by 2 bases. CDR1 is SGHTA and CDR2 is FQGNSA in the germline V gene. The DNA for the CDR3 is TGTGCCAGCAGCCTCCGACTAGCGGGGGCCTACAATGAGCAGTTCTTC. This sequence encodes CASSLRLAGAYNEQFF.

This clonotype was observed many times. The rearrangement links TRBV3-1 to TRBJ2-7; the D is unclear. This CDR3 comprises 13 residues. With 4 bases removed from V and 1 base from J, the gap between germline ends came to 8 bases. The germline gives CDR1 LGHDT, CDR2 YNNKEL (reference sequence). The chain's CDR3 is CASSRAISYEQYF. The CDR3 coding sequence is TGTGCCAGCAGCCGAGCGATTTCCTACGAGCAGTACTTC.

The gene calls are TRBV5-5 and TRBJ2-1; 12 bases agree with TRBD2. V gave up 4 bases and J gave up 12 bases; unmatched junction bases: 5. The V gene's germline CDR1 is SGHKS and CDR2 YYEKEE (reference sequence). CDR3 size: 13 residues. The CDR3 DNA sequence: TGTGCCAGCAGCCGACTAGCGGGAGAAGGGCAGTTCTTC. Amino acid sequence: CASSRLAGEGQFF.

This clonotype was observed at least ten times. This rearrangement joins TRBV10-3 to TRBJ1-1, with D perhaps matching TRBD1 (5 bases). Between the trimmed V and J ends, which lost 6 bases and 5 bases, there was a span of 16 bases. The CDR3 spans 14 residues. Germline lookup yields CDR1 ENHRY and CDR2 SYGVKD. The DNA for the CDR3 is TGTGCCATCAGGAACAGGTCGGGGGGGACTGAAGCTTTCTTT. Translated: CAIRNRSGGTEAFF.

The table lists this clonotype with many counts. V usage is TRBV19 and J usage is TRBJ1-2, with D possibly TRBD1 on 5 matching bases. CDR3 length: 15 residues. Germline V CDR1 and CDR2: LNHDA, SQIVND (reference sequence). V was cut by 5 bases and J by 4 bases, with 17 bases left in between. The CDR3 loop reads CASSAGQAGFYGYTF. Here the CDR3 DNA reads TGTGCCAGTAGTGCCGGACAAGCGGGGTTCTATGGCTACACCTTC.

This clonotype was detected ten times or more. CDR3 nucleotide sequence: TGCGCCAGCAGCTTGGATGGGGCAGGGGAATTCTATTTT. This codes for CASSLDGAGEFYF. The chain links TRBV5-1 to TRBJ2-3; maybe TRBD1 (6 bases). Trimming took 0 bases from V and 15 from J, leaving 17 bases between them. CDR3 length: 13 residues. CDR1 and CDR2 (germline): SGHRS, YFSETQ.

This clonotype was counted many times. The chain carries TRBV5-1 and TRBJ1-2; 9 bases are shared with TRBD1. In germline, CDR1 is SGHRS, CDR2 YFSETQ. Trimming removed 4 bases from V and 3 bases from J; junction bases left unmatched: 13. The CDR3 totals 17 residues. The CDR3, as DNA: TGCGCCAGCAGCCCGTCCCCGGGACAGGGATGGGACTATGGCTACACCTTC. Encoded protein: CASSPSPGQGWDYGYTF.

The chain couples TRBV14 to TRBJ2-3; 7 bases line up with TRBD2. Trimming took 3 bases from V and 4 from J; bases not matched to a gene: 10. The CDR3 is 16 residues long. Germline V CDR1 and CDR2: SGHDN, FVKESK. The CDR3 here is CASSHQTSLGPDTQYF. The CDR3 DNA reads TGTGCCAGCAGCCACCAGACTAGCCTCGGGCCAGATACGCAGTATTTT.

This clonotype was recorded many times. V gene TRBV6-5 combines with J gene TRBJ1-6; D gene uncertain. V was cut by 0 bases and J by 4 bases, with 4 bases left in between. CDR3 length: 14 amino acids. CDR1 and CDR2 (germline): MNHEY, SVGAGI. The CDR3 loop is CASSYSRYNSPLHF. The CDR3 region has the DNA TGTGCCAGCAGTTACTCGCGATATAATTCACCCCTCCACTTT.